One and the same sample provided the 26 T cell receptor beta chains below, sequenced in a study of neoadjuvant nivolumab and ipilimumab in lung cancer. The data were produced by immunoSEQ multiplex PCR, yet TCRdb's version contains in-frame clones alone and is incomplete. The data hold about 7,000 clones, with 65% to 85% observed a single time. Sequenced here: tumor tissue, sampled after neoadjuvant nivolumab, alone or with ipilimumab, at or shortly before surgery. The receptors stem from an adult with non-small cell lung cancer.

The chain carries TRBV10-3 and TRBJ2-7; 9 nucleotides agree with TRBD1. CDR1 is ENHRY, CDR2 SYGVKD, per germline. CDR3 length: 14 amino acids. Trimming cost V 5 bases and J 3 bases; bases outside gene matches: 5. The CDR3 DNA follows: TGTGCCATCAGTCGGGACAGGGCGGACTACGAGCAGTACTTC. Its translation: CAISRDRADYEQYF.

The chain uses TRBV10-3 and TRBJ1-1; possibly TRBD1 for D (6 bases). In germline, CDR1 is ENHRY, CDR2 SYGVKD. Deletions cut 8 bases from V and 0 bases from J, with 7 bases between. This CDR3 is built from 12 residues. CDR3 sequence reads: CAIGTLNTEAFF. In DNA form, the CDR3 reads TGTGCCATCGGGACATTGAACACTGAAGCTTTCTTT.

A single count supports this clone. J is TRBJ1-5 and V is TRBV2; D is unresolved. The CDR3 loop spans 14 amino acids. Looked up from germline, CDR1 is SNHLY and CDR2 is FYNNEI. Trimming removed 5 bases at V and 9 bases at J, with 17 bases between. The CDR3 sequence: CASSINDSPGPQHF. The CDR3 DNA follows: TGTGCCAGCAGTATAAACGATTCTCCCGGGCCCCAGCATTTT.

This clone was observed once. The germline gene is not matched at one end of the junction; a read error may be the cause. This chain links TRBV20-1 with TRBJ1-1; D ambiguous. The CDR3 extends over 11 amino acids. Germline lookup yields CDR1 DFQATT and CDR2 SNEGSKA (reference sequence). The CDR3 is CSASSGILGLF. The CDR3 bases are TGCAGTGCGTCTTCCGGGATCCTAGGCCTCTTT.

This clone was detected only a few times. The V call is TRBV7-9, the J call TRBJ2-7, with 9 bases fitting TRBD1. The CDR3 has 14 residues. Germline V gene lookup returns CDR1 SEHNR and CDR2 FQNEAQ (reference sequence). The V segment lost 1 base and the J segment 5 bases; nucleotides outside the gene matches: 3. In DNA, the CDR3 is TGTGCCAGCAGCTTAGGCAGGACAGGGGACGAGCAGTACTTC. Translated: CASSLGRTGDEQYF.

The rearrangement links TRBV7-9 to TRBJ1-6, with a tentative D call TRBD1 (5 bases). V lost 3 bases and J lost 10, with 10 bases in between. Germline lookup yields CDR1 SEHNR and CDR2 FQNEAQ (reference sequence). CDR3 length: 13 residues. CDR3 amino acids: CASSFDKGSPLHF. The DNA of the CDR3 is TGTGCCAGCAGCTTCGACAAGGGGTCACCCCTCCACTTT.

J is TRBJ2-5 and V is TRBV5-6; a possible D gene is TRBD2 (6 bases). CDR3 size: 14 residues. CDR1 and CDR2 from the germline V gene are SGHDT and YYEEEE. The germline V and J ends were trimmed by 0 bases and 5 bases, with 11 bases remaining between them. For the CDR3, the DNA is TGTGCCAGCAGCTTGGCCTTCCGGGAGGAGACCCAGTACTTC. This gives the protein CASSLAFREETQYF.

The chain has TRBV28 and TRBJ1-2, with 8 bases matching TRBD1. This CDR3 region has 15 residues. Germline CDR1 MDHEN, CDR2 SYDVKM. The V segment lost 6 bases and the J segment 3 bases; nucleotides outside the gene matches: 9. CDR3 coding DNA: TGTGCCAGCAGCCCAGGGGGCAGGAGCTACTATGGCTACACCTTC. Its protein product is CASSPGGRSYYGYTF.

CDR3 region: CASSERTGVNSPLHF. In DNA form, the CDR3 reads TGTGCCAGCAGTGAGCGGACAGGAGTTAATTCACCCCTCCACTTT. The chain has TRBV2 and TRBJ1-6, with 7 bases that match TRBD1. The CDR3 length is 15 residues. CDR1 and CDR2 from the germline V gene are SNHLY and FYNNEI. Germline trimming cut 3 bases from V and 6 bases from J; bases unmatched to any gene: 5.

V gene TRBV2 combines with J gene TRBJ1-2; 9 nucleotides align to TRBD1. Germline V gene sequence: CDR1 SNHLY, CDR2 FYNNEI. The CDR3 totals 16 residues. The trim removed 6 bases at V and 1 base at J, leaving 9 bases unmatched. The chain's CDR3 is CASRRGGQGLNYGYTF. In nucleotides, the CDR3 is TGTGCCAGCAGAAGGGGGGGACAGGGCCTTAACTATGGCTACACCTTC.

The chain combines TRBV11-3 with TRBJ2-3; D is unresolved. The CDR3 is 15 amino acids. The V gene lost 6 bases and the J gene lost 4 bases, with 17 bases spanning the gap. Germline CDR1 reads SGHNT; CDR2 reads YENEEA. CDR3 protein: CASSRRGRSADTQYF. DNA for the CDR3: TGTGCCAGCAGTCGCAGAGGTCGGTCAGCAGATACGCAGTATTTT.

This clone was picked up one time. The chain uses TRBV5-4 and TRBJ2-1, with 13 bases identical to TRBD2. The germline gives CDR1 SGHNT, CDR2 YYREEE (reference sequence). This CDR3 spans 15 amino acids. The V segment lost 4 bases and the J segment 7 bases; nucleotides outside the gene matches: 5. Written as DNA, the CDR3 is TGTGCCAGCAGCCCTACTAGCGGGGGGGTAAATGAGCAGTTCTTC. Its translation: CASSPTSGGVNEQFF.

The chain joins TRBV5-4 to TRBJ2-7, with a weak D call TRBD1 (5 bases). Per germline, CDR1 SGHNT and CDR2 YYREEE (reference sequence). This CDR3 region has 13 residues. V was clipped by 6 bases and J by 3 bases, with 13 bases between them. CDR3 protein: CASKVSGIYEQYF. The DNA for the CDR3 is TGTGCCAGCAAAGTTTCAGGGATCTACGAGCAGTACTTC.

The DNA of the CDR3 is TGTGCCAGCAAGACTAGCGGGATGGACGAGACCCAGTACTTC. This gives the protein CASKTSGMDETQYF. This chain joins TRBV2 and TRBJ2-5; TRBD2 matches 11 bases. The CDR3 spans 14 residues. Trimming removed 7 bases from V and 5 bases from J; junction bases left unmatched: 6. CDR1 is SNHLY and CDR2 is FYNNEI in the germline V gene.

The chain combines TRBV5-6 with TRBJ2-7; D uncertain. V lost 2 bases and J 2 bases, leaving 11 bases between the germline ends. The CDR3 is 14 residues long. From germline, CDR1 is SGHDT and CDR2 YYEEEE. The CDR3 DNA follows: TGTGCCAGCAGCTTTGTCACCACAGCCTACGAGCAGTACTTC. Translation: CASSFVTTAYEQYF.

V is TRBV29-1 and J is TRBJ2-3; D uncertain. Germline lookup yields CDR1 SQVTM and CDR2 ANQGSEA. CDR3 length: 13 amino acids. V was cut by 7 bases and J by 2 bases, with 13 bases left in between. DNA for the CDR3: TGCAGCGCAAATCCCACAGCCACAGATACGCAGTATTTT. Translated: CSANPTATDTQYF.

In its sample, this clone was seen once. The chain links TRBV5-6 to TRBJ2-2, with 7 bases lining up with TRBD2. The CDR3 runs 14 residues. V lost 4 bases and J lost 4; bases outside the gene matches: 4. Germline V gene sequence: CDR1 SGHDT, CDR2 YYEEEE. The CDR3 is CASSRGGVTGELFF. The DNA for the CDR3 is TGTGCCAGCAGCCGGGGAGGGGTCACCGGGGAGCTGTTTTTT.

The genes are TRBV2 and TRBJ2-7; tentatively, D is TRBD1 or TRBD2 (5 bases each). Per germline, CDR1 SNHLY and CDR2 FYNNEI. The V end lost 3 bases, the J end lost 3 bases, and 15 bases lay between the germline ends. The CDR3 is made up of 15 amino acids. The CDR3 reads CASSEKTRGRYEQYF. CDR3 nucleotides: TGTGCCAGCAGTGAGAAGACACGGGGACGCTACGAGCAGTACTTC.

The J gene is TRBJ2-1, the V gene TRBV10-2; D is unresolved. With 0 bases removed from V and 9 bases from J, the gap between germline ends came to 12 bases. Germline CDR1 reads WSHSY; CDR2 reads SAAADI. CDR3 length: 14 amino acids. DNA of the CDR3: TGCGCCAGCAGTGAGTCGAGCCCTTGGGGTGAGCAGTTCTTC. Translated, it gives CASSESSPWGEQFF.

CDR3 nucleotide sequence: TGTGCCAGCCGTGGCGGGGTGGGACAGCCCCAGCATTTT. Encoded protein: CASRGGVGQPQHF. The chain uses TRBV6-5 and TRBJ1-5; no clear D. CDR1 is MNHEY and CDR2 is SVGAGI in the germline V gene. This CDR3 region has 13 residues. With 8 bases removed from V and 7 bases from J, the gap between germline ends came to 15 bases.

J is TRBJ1-2 and V is TRBV5-6, with D possibly TRBD1 on 5 matching bases. This CDR3 is built from 14 residues. Germline CDR1 reads SGHDT; CDR2 reads YYEEEE. Trimming removed 3 bases from V and 7 bases from J, with 16 bases in between. CDR3 DNA: TGTGCCAGCAGCTCTCCCCAGGGAGTGATTGGCTACACCTTC. It specifies CASSSPQGVIGYTF.

The V gene is TRBV5-1, the J gene TRBJ1-2; D remains ambiguous. The CDR3 is 16 residues long. The germline V and J ends were trimmed by 1 base and 0 bases, with 13 bases remaining between them. The germline CDR1 and CDR2 sequences are SGHRS and YFSETQ. This CDR3 is CASSLFGLATNYGYTF. The CDR3 DNA reads TGCGCCAGCAGCTTGTTCGGTCTCGCCACTAACTATGGCTACACCTTC.

The genes are TRBV5-1 and TRBJ1-4; TRBD1 agrees at 7 bases. The J segment lost 3 bases and the V segment lost 0 bases, leaving 2 bases of the junction unmatched. Germline V lookup: CDR1 SGHRS, CDR2 YFSETQ. This CDR3 is built from 15 residues. The CDR3 reads CASSLAGTANEKLFF. The CDR3 DNA reads TGCGCCAGCAGCTTGGCCGGGACAGCTAATGAAAAACTGTTTTTT.

The chain has TRBV2 and TRBJ1-5, with TRBD1 as a possible D gene (5 bases). Deletions cut 6 bases from V and 3 bases from J, with 9 bases between. This CDR3 is 13 amino acids long. From germline, CDR1 is SNHLY and CDR2 FYNNEI. CDR3: CASRGLTNQPQHF. CDR3 DNA: TGTGCCAGCAGGGGGCTTACCAATCAGCCCCAGCATTTT.

The chain links TRBV9 to TRBJ1-2, with D possibly being TRBD1 (6 bases). CDR1 and CDR2 (germline): SGDLS, YYNGEE. The ends were cut back, 3 bases at V and 2 bases at J, with 17 bases in the middle. The CDR3 runs 16 residues. The DNA of the CDR3 is TGTGCCAGCAGCGGAACACAGGGTTTTCAGAACTATGGCTACACCTTC. Encoded protein: CASSGTQGFQNYGYTF.

A single count supports this clone. The chain has TRBV29-1 and TRBJ1-1; no reliable D call. Trimming cost V 6 bases and J 3 bases, with 17 bases left between them. This CDR3 region has 14 residues. The V gene's germline CDR1 is SQVTM and CDR2 ANQGSEA. The CDR3 sequence is CSVARLRLDTEAFF. CDR3 nucleotides: TGCAGCGTCGCCCGGTTGAGGTTGGACACTGAAGCTTTCTTT.